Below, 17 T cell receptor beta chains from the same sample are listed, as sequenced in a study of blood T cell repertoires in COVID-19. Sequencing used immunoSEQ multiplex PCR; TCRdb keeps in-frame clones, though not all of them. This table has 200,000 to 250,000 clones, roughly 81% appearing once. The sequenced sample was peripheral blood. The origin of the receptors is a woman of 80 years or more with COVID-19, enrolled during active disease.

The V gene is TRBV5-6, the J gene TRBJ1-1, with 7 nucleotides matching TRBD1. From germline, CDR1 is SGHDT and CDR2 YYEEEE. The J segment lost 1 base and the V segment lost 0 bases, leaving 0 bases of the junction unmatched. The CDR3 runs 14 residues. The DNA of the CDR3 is TGTGCCAGCAGCTTGGGGGACAGGAACACTGAAGCTTTCTTT. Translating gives CASSLGDRNTEAFF.

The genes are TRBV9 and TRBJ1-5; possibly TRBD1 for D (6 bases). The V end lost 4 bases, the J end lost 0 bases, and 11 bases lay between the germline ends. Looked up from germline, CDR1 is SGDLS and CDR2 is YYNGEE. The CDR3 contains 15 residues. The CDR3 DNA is TGTGCCAGCAGCTCACAGGGTCGTAGCAATCAGCCCCAGCATTTT. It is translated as CASSSQGRSNQPQHF. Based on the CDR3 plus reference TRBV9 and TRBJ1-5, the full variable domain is DSGVTQTPKHLITATGQRVTLRCSPRSGDLSVYWYQQSLDQGLQFLIQYYNGEERAKGNILERFSAQQFPDLHSELNLSSLELGDSALYFCASSSQGRSNQPQHFGDGTRLSIL.

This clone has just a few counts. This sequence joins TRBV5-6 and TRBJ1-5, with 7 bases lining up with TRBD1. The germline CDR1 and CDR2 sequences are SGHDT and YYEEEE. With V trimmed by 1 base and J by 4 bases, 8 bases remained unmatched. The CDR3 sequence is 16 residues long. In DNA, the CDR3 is TGTGCCAGCAGCTTGAAGGGACAGCGGTTTAATCAGCCCCAGCATTTT. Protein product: CASSLKGQRFNQPQHF. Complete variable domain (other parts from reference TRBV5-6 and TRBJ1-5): DAGVTQSPTHLIKTRGQQVTLRCSPKSGHDTVSWYQQALGQGPQFIFQYYEEEERQRGNFPDRFSGHQFPNYSSELNVNALLLGDSALYLCASSLKGQRFNQPQHFGDGTRLSIL.

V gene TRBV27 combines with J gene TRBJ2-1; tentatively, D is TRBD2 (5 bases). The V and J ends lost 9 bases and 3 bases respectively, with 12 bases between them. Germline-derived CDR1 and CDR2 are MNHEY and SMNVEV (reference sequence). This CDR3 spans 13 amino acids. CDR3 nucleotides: TGTGCCAGTTCCTCCGGGGTCTACAATGAGCAGTTCTTC. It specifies CASSSGVYNEQFF.

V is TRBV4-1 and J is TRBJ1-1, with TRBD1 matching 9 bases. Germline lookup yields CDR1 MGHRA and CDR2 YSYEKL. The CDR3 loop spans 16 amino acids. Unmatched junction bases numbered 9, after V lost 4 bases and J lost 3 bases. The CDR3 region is CASSRTGGPVDTEAFF. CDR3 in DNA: TGCGCCAGCAGCCGTACAGGGGGCCCCGTGGACACTGAAGCTTTCTTT.

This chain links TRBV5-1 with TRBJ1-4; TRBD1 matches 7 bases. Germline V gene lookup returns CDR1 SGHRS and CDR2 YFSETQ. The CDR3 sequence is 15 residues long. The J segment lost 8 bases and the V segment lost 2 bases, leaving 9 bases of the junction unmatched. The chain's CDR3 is CASSFGAGGGEKLFF. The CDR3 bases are TGCGCCAGCAGCTTTGGGGCAGGGGGAGGAGAAAAACTGTTTTTT.

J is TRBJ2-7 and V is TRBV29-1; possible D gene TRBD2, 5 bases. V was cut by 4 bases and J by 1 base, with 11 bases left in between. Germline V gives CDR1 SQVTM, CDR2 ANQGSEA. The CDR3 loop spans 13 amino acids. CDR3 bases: TGCAGCGTTGTTGGTAGCGATTCCTACGAGCAGTACTTC. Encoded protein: CSVVGSDSYEQYF.

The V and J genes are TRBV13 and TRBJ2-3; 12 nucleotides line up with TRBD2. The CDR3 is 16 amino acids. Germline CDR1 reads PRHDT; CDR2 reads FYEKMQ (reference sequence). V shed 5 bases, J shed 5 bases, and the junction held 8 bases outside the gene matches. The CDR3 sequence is CASSRPSGGARDTQYF. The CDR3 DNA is TGTGCCAGCAGCCGACCTAGCGGGGGGGCGAGAGATACGCAGTATTTT.

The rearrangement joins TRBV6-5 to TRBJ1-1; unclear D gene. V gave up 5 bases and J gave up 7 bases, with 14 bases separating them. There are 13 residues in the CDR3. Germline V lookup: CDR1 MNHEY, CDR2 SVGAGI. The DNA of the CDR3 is TGTGCCAGCAGTCGAGTTCAGGAAAGTGAAGCTTTCTTT. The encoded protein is CASSRVQESEAFF.

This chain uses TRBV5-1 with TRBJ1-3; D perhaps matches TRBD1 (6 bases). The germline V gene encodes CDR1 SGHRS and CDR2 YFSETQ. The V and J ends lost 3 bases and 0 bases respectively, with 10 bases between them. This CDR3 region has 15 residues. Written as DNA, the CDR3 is TGCGCCAGCAGCTGGGACACGACCTCTGGAAACACCATATATTTT. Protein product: CASSWDTTSGNTIYF. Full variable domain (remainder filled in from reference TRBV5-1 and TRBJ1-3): KAGVTQTPRYLIKTRGQQVTLSCSPISGHRSVSWYQQTPGQGLQFLFEYFSETQRNKGNFPGRFSGRQFSNSRSEMNVSTLELGDSALYLCASSWDTTSGNTIYFGEGSWLTVV.

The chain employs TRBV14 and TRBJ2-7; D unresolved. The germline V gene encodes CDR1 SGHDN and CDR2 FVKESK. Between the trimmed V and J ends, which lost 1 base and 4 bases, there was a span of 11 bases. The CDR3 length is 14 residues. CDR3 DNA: TGTGCCAGCAGCCAAGCTACCTATACTTACGAGCAGTACTTC. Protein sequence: CASSQATYTYEQYF.

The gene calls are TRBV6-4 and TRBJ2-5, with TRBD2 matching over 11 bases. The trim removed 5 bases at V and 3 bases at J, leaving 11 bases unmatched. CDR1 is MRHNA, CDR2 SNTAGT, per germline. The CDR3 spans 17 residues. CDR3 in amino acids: CASSTGGSGREEETQYF. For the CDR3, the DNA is TGTGCCAGCAGTACCGGGGGTAGCGGGAGGGAGGAAGAGACCCAGTACTTC.

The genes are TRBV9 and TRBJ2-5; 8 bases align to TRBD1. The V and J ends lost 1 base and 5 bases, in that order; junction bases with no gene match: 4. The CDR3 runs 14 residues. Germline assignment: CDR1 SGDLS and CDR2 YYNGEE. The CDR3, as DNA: TGTGCCAGCAGCGTATGGGGGACAGGTGAGACCCAGTACTTC. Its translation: CASSVWGTGETQYF.

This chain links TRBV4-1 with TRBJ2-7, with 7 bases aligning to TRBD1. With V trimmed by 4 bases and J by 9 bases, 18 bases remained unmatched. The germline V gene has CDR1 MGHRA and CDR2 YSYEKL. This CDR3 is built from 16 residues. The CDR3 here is CASSLSAGTARGGQYF. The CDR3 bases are TGCGCCAGCAGCCTCAGCGCCGGGACAGCCCGAGGAGGGCAGTACTTC.

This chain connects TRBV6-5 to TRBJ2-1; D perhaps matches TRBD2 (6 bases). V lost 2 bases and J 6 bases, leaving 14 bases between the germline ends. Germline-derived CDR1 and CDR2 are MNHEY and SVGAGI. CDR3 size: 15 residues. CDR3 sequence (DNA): TGTGCCAGCAGTTACGGGGGACTTTTCAGCAATGAGCAGTTCTTC. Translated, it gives CASSYGGLFSNEQFF.

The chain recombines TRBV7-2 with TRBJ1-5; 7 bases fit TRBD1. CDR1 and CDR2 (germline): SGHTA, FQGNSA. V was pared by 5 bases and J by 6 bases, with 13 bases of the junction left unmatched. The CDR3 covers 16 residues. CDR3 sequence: CASSPANDRAGQPQHF. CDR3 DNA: TGTGCCAGCAGCCCGGCGAACGACAGGGCGGGTCAGCCCCAGCATTTT.

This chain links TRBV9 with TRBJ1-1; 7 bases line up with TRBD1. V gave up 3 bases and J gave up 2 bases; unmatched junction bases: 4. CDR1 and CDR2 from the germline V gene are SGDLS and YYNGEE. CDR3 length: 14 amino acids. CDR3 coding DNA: TGTGCCAGCAGCGCCCAGGGGGGAAACACTGAAGCTTTCTTT. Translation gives CASSAQGGNTEAFF.